Each of the 18 T cell receptor beta chains below was sequenced from the same sample in a study of long-term antiretroviral therapy in people with HIV. An immunoSEQ assay, version v3.0, was performed at survey level. Profiling relied on immunoSEQ multiplex PCR, and the TCRdb table lists in-frame clones only, not all of them. In the table there are 30,000 to 35,000 clones, 60% to 85% of which are singletons. The sequencing here drew on unsorted PBMCs, taken 3.1 years after starting antiretroviral therapy. All receptors derive from a woman aged 45-65 years with HIV.

The gene calls are TRBV5-1 and TRBJ1-6, with D uncertain. This CDR3 has 14 residues. Germline CDR1 and CDR2: SGHRS and YFSETQ. Between the trimmed V and J ends, which lost 3 bases and 10 bases, there was a span of 14 bases. CDR3 sequence: CASSYDLLKSPLHF. The CDR3 DNA follows: TGCGCCAGCAGCTACGATCTGCTCAAGTCACCCCTCCACTTT.

This chain connects TRBV27 to TRBJ2-7, with unresolved D. The germline V and J ends were trimmed by 2 bases and 5 bases, with 10 bases remaining between them. Germline CDR1 reads MNHEY; CDR2 reads SMNVEV (reference sequence). This CDR3 spans 13 amino acids. The CDR3 spells CASSLVPEDEQYF. The CDR3 nucleotides read TGTGCCAGCAGTTTAGTCCCTGAGGACGAGCAGTACTTC.

V gene TRBV5-1 combines with J gene TRBJ2-1, with TRBD2 identical over 12 bases. This CDR3 region has 16 residues. The germline V gene has CDR1 SGHRS and CDR2 YFSETQ. Germline trimming cut 2 bases from V and 7 bases from J; bases unmatched to any gene: 7. The CDR3 bases are TGCGCCAGCAGCTTCCTCTCTAGCGGGGGGGCTAATGAGCAGTTCTTC. Its translation: CASSFLSSGGANEQFF.

V usage is TRBV5-6 and J usage is TRBJ2-2, with D maybe TRBD1 (6 bases). Trimming took off 2 bases at V and 6 bases at J, with 8 bases between the two ends. The CDR3 runs 13 residues. Germline V gene lookup returns CDR1 SGHDT and CDR2 YYEEEE. CDR3 sequence reads: CASSFTGSGELFF. Here the CDR3 DNA reads TGTGCCAGCAGCTTCACAGGGTCCGGGGAGCTGTTTTTT.

The rearrangement joins TRBV5-5 to TRBJ2-7; 8 nucleotides line up with TRBD2. The CDR3 is 14 amino acids. Germline trimming cut 1 base from V and 6 bases from J; bases unmatched to any gene: 6. Germline V CDR1 and CDR2: SGHKS, YYEKEE (reference sequence). CDR3 sequence: CASSLSGGIGEQYF. The CDR3, as DNA: TGTGCCAGCAGCTTGAGCGGGGGCATCGGCGAGCAGTACTTC.

This chain uses TRBV7-9 with TRBJ1-3; D possibly corresponds to TRBD1 (6 bases). The CDR3 sequence is 16 residues long. Between the trimmed V and J ends, which lost 4 bases and 0 bases, there was a span of 13 bases. Germline CDR1 SEHNR, CDR2 FQNEAQ (reference sequence). The CDR3 nucleotides are TGTGCCAGCAGCTCTGAGACAGGTCTCTCTGGAAACACCATATATTTT. This sequence encodes CASSSETGLSGNTIYF.

The chain combines TRBV7-9 with TRBJ2-3; 7 bases map to TRBD1. The length of the CDR3 is 15 residues. Germline V CDR1 and CDR2: SEHNR, FQNEAQ (reference sequence). Germline trimming cut 3 bases from V and 2 bases from J; bases unmatched to any gene: 5. CDR3 nucleotide sequence: TGTGCCAGCAGCTTTTTACAGGGGATCACAGATACGCAGTATTTT. It specifies CASSFLQGITDTQYF.

The chain employs TRBV4-2 and TRBJ2-3; 8 bases match TRBD1. V lost 0 bases and J lost 0; bases outside the gene matches: 11. The CDR3 contains 19 residues. Germline V CDR1 and CDR2: LGHNA, YNFKEQ. The chain's CDR3 is CASSQESTGQGVSTDTQYF. DNA for the CDR3: TGTGCCAGCAGCCAAGAAAGTACCGGACAGGGCGTCAGCACAGATACGCAGTATTTT.

The gene calls are TRBV9 and TRBJ1-2, with 11 bases aligning to TRBD1. The germline CDR1 and CDR2 sequences are SGDLS and YYNGEE. The CDR3 is 16 residues long. V was clipped by 4 bases and J by 4 bases; unmatched bases: 9. In nucleotides, the CDR3 is TGTGCCAGCAGCCCCCCCGGGACAGGGGGTTTCTATGGCTACACCTTC. Translated, it gives CASSPPGTGGFYGYTF.

The V and J genes are TRBV19 and TRBJ2-3, with a possible D match to TRBD2 (5 bases). The V and J ends lost 5 bases and 5 bases respectively, with 11 bases between them. The CDR3 has 13 residues. The V gene's germline CDR1 is LNHDA and CDR2 SQIVND (reference sequence). The CDR3 nucleotides read TGTGCCAGTAGTCCCCGAGAGGGAGATACGCAGTATTTT. Protein: CASSPREGDTQYF.

The chain is built from TRBV9 and TRBJ2-1; TRBD2 agrees at 15 bases. The CDR3 contains 16 residues. CDR1 and CDR2 from the germline V gene are SGDLS and YYNGEE. The V segment lost 4 bases and the J segment 9 bases; nucleotides outside the gene matches: 8. The CDR3 sequence is CASSIRTSGGAGEQFF. CDR3 sequence (DNA): TGTGCCAGCAGCATACGGACTAGCGGGGGGGCGGGTGAGCAGTTCTTC.

The rearrangement links TRBV5-1 to TRBJ1-5; TRBD1 agrees at 9 bases. This CDR3 has 15 amino acids. Germline values: CDR1 SGHRS, CDR2 YFSETQ. V lost 4 bases to trimming and J lost 2 bases; unmatched junction nucleotides: 4. In DNA form, the CDR3 reads TGCGCCAGCAGCCCGGGACAGGGTGGCAATCAGCCCCAGCATTTT. Amino acid sequence: CASSPGQGGNQPQHF.

The chain is built from TRBV6-1 and TRBJ1-4; 10 nucleotides line up with TRBD1. The trim removed 6 bases at V and 7 bases at J, leaving 8 bases unmatched. Germline values: CDR1 MNHNS, CDR2 SASEGT. The CDR3 runs to 15 residues. This CDR3 is CASRPLGQGGEKLFF. Here the CDR3 DNA reads TGTGCCAGCAGACCCTTAGGACAGGGGGGTGAAAAACTGTTTTTT.

This chain uses TRBV5-6 with TRBJ2-1; 9 nucleotides align to TRBD2. The length of the CDR3 is 18 residues. V gave up 4 bases and J gave up 0 bases; unmatched junction bases: 11. In germline, CDR1 is SGHDT, CDR2 YYEEEE. This CDR3 reads CASSMRSSGISSYNEQFF. The DNA for the CDR3 is TGTGCCAGCAGCATGCGGTCTAGCGGGATAAGCTCCTACAATGAGCAGTTCTTC.

The rearrangement links TRBV5-6 to TRBJ1-4; D perhaps matches TRBD1 (5 bases). The germline V gene has CDR1 SGHDT and CDR2 YYEEEE. V was pared by 3 bases and J by 4 bases, with 10 bases between. The CDR3 loop spans 14 amino acids. In DNA, the CDR3 is TGTGCCAGCAGCTGGCAGGGTCTTAATGAAAAACTGTTTTTT. Residues: CASSWQGLNEKLFF.

This clone occurred once. The J gene is TRBJ2-2, the V gene TRBV6-5; 7 bases are a match to TRBD2. The V and J ends lost 6 bases and 7 bases, in that order; junction bases with no gene match: 8. Germline V CDR1 and CDR2: MNHEY, SVGAGI. The CDR3 is 14 amino acids. CDR3 sequence reads: CASRWTGRGGELFF. CDR3 sequence (DNA): TGTGCCAGCAGGTGGACGGGGAGGGGCGGGGAGCTGTTTTTT.

The rearrangement joins TRBV6-1 to TRBJ2-1; D gene unclear. Germline assignment: CDR1 MNHNS and CDR2 SASEGT. This CDR3 is 16 amino acids long. The ends were cut back, 2 bases at V and 7 bases at J, with 18 bases in the middle. The CDR3 loop is CASSEFTRIPENEQFF. The CDR3, as DNA: TGTGCCAGCAGTGAATTTACGCGTATTCCTGAGAATGAGCAGTTCTTC.

This clone occurred once. The genes are TRBV27 and TRBJ1-6; D is ambiguous. This CDR3 has 16 amino acids. Germline values: CDR1 MNHEY, CDR2 SMNVEV (reference sequence). Trimming removed 0 bases from V and 5 bases from J, with 11 bases in between. The CDR3 bases are TGTGCCAGCAGTTTATCGTCCGGGGTTAATAATTCACCCCTCCACTTT. Protein sequence: CASSLSSGVNNSPLHF.